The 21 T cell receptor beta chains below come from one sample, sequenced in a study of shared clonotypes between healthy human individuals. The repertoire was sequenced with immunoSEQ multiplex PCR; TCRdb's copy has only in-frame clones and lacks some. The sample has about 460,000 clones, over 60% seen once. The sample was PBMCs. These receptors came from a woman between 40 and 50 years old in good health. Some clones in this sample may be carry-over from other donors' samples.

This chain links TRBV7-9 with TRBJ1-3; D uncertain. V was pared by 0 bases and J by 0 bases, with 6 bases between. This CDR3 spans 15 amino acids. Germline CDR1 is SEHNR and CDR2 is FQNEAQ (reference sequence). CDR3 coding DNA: TGTGCCAGCAGCTTAGCGTCAAGCTCTGGAAACACCATATATTTT. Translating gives CASSLASSSGNTIYF.

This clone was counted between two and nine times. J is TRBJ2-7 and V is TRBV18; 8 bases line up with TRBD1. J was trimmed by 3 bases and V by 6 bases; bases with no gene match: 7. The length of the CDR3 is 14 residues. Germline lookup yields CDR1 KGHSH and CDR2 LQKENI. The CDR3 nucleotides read TGTGCCAGCTCGTCCGGGACAGGAAACTACGAGCAGTACTTC. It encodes CASSSGTGNYEQYF.

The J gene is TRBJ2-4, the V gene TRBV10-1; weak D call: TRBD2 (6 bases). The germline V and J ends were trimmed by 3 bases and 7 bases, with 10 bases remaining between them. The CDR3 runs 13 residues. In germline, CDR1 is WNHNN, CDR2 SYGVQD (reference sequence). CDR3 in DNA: TGCGCCAGCAGTGACGGGGGAGGCAACATTCAGTACTTC. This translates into CASSDGGGNIQYF.

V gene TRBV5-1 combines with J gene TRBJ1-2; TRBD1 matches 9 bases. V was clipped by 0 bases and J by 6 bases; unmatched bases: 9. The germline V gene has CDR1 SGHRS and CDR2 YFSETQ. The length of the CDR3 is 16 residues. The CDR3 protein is CASSLGPRTGVNGYTF. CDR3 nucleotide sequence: TGCGCCAGCAGCTTGGGACCCAGGACAGGGGTAAATGGCTACACCTTC.

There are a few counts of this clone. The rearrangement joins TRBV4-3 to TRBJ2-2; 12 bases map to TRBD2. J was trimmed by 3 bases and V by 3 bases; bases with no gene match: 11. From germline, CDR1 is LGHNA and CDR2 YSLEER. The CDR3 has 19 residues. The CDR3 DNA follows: TGCGCCAGCAGCCAGGATGGGGCTAGCGGGAGGGGTTACACCGGGGAGCTGTTTTTT. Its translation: CASSQDGASGRGYTGELFF.

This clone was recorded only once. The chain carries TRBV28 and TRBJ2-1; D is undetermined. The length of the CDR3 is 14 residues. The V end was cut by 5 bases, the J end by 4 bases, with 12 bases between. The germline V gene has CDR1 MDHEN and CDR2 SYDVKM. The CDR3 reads CASSPEETYNEQFF. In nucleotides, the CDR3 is TGTGCCAGCAGTCCAGAGGAGACTTACAATGAGCAGTTCTTC.

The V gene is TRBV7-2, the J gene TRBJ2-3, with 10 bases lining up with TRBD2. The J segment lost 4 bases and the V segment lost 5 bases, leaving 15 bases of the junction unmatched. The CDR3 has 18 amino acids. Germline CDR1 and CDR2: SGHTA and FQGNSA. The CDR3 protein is CASSHGGSGRAVADTQYF. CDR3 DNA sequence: TGTGCCAGCAGCCATGGGGGGAGCGGGAGGGCCGTAGCAGATACGCAGTATTTT. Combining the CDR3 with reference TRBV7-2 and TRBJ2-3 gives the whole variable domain GAGVSQSPSNKVTEKGKDVELRCDPISGHTALYWYRQSLGQGLEFLIYFQGNSAPDKSGLPSDRFSAERTGGSVSTLTIQRTQQEDSAVYLCASSHGGSGRAVADTQYFGPGTRLTVL.

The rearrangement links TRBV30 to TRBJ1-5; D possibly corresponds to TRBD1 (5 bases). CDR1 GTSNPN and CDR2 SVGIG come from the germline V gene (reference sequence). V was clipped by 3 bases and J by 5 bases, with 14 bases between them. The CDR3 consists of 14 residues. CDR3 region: CAWSEGNRDQPQHF. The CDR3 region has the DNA TGTGCCTGGAGCGAGGGGAATAGGGATCAGCCCCAGCATTTT.

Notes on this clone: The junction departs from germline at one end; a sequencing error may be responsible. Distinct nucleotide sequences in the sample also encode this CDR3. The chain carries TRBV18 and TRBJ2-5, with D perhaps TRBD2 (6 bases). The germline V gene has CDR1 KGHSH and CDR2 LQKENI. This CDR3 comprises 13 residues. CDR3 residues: CASSPPGGETQYF. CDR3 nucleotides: TGTGCCAGCTCTCCACCCGGGGGAGAGACCCAGTACTTC.

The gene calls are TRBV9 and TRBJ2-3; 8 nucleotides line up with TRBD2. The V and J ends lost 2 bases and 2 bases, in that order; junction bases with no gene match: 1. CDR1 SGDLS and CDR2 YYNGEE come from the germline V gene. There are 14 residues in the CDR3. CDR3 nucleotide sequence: TGTGCCAGCAGCGTTAGCGGGATCACAGATACGCAGTATTTT. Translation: CASSVSGITDTQYF.

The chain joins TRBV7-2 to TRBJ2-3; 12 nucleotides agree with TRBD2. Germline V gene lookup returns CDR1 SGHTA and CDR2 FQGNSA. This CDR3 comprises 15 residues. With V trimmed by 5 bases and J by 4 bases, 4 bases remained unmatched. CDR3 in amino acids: CASSILAGGSDTQYF. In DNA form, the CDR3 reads TGTGCCAGCAGCATACTAGCGGGAGGTTCAGATACGCAGTATTTT.

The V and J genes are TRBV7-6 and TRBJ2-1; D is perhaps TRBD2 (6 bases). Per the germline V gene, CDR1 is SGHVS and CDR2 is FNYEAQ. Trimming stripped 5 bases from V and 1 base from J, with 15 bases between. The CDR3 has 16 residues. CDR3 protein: CASSQTPGLSYNEQFF. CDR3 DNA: TGTGCCAGCAGCCAGACCCCCGGACTATCCTACAATGAGCAGTTCTTC. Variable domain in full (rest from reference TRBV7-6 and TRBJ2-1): GAGVSQSPRYKVTKRGQDVALRCDPISGHVSLYWYRQALGQGPEFLTYFNYEAQQDKSGLPNDRFSAERPEGSISTLTIQRTEQRDSAMYRCASSQTPGLSYNEQFFGPGTRLTVL.

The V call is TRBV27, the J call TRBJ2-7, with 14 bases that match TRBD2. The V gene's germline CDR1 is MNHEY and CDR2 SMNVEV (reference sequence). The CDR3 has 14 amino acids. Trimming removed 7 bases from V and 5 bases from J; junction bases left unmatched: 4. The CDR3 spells CASNPGLAGDEQYF. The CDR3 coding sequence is TGTGCCAGCAATCCGGGACTAGCGGGAGACGAGCAGTACTTC.

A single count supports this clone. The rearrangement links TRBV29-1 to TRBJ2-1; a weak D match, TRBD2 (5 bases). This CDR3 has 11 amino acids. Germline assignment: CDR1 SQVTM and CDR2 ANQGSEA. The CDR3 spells CTSGVHNEQFF. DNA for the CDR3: TGCACCTCCGGGGTCCACAATGAGCAGTTCTTC.

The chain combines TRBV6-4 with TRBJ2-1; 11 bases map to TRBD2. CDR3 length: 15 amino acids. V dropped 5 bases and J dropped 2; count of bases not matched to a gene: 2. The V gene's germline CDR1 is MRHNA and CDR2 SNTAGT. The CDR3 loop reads CASSLTSGTYNEQFF. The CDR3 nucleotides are TGTGCCAGCAGTTTGACTAGCGGGACCTACAATGAGCAGTTCTTC.

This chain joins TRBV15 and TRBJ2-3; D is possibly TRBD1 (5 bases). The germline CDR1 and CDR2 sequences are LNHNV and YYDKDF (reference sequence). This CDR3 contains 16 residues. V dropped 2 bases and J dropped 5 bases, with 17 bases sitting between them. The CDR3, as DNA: TGTGCCACCAGCAGAACAACGGGCCCAGGACAAGATACGCAGTATTTT. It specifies CATSRTTGPGQDTQYF.

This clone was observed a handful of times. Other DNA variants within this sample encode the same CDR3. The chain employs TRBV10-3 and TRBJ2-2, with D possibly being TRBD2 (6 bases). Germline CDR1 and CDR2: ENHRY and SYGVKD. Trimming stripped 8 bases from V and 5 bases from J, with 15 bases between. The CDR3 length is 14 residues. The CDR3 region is CAIAAPGVTGELFF. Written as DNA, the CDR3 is TGTGCCATCGCGGCTCCGGGGGTTACCGGGGAGCTGTTTTTT.

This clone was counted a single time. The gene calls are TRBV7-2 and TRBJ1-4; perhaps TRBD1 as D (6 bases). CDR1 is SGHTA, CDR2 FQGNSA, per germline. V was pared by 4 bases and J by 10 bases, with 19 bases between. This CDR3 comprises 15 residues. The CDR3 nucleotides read TGTGCCAGCAGCTCCAGGGGCCAGGGGACCGGAAAACTGTTTTTT. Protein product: CASSSRGQGTGKLFF.

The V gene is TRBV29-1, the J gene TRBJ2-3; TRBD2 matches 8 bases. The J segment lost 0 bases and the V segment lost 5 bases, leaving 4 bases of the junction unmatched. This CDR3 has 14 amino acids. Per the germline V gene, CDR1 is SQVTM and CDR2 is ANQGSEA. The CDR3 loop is CSVTTSGSTDTQYF. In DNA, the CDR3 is TGCAGCGTTACAACTAGCGGAAGCACAGATACGCAGTATTTT.

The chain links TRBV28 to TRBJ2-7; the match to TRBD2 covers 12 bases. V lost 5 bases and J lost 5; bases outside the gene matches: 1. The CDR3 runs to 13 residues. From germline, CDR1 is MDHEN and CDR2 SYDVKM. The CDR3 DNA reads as TGTGCCAGCAGTCGACTAGCGGGAGACGAGCAGTACTTC. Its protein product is CASSRLAGDEQYF. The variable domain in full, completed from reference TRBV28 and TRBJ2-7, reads DVKVTQSSRYLVKRTGEKVFLECVQDMDHENMFWYRQDPGLGLRLIYFSYDVKMKEKGDIPEGYSVSREKKERFSLILESASTNQTSMYLCASSRLAGDEQYFGPGTRLTVT.

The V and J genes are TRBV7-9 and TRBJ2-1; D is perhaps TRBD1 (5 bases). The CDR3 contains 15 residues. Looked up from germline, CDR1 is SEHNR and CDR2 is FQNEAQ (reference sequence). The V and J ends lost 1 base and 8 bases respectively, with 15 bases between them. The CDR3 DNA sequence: TGTGCCAGCAGCTTAGAAGGCGGCAGGGATGATGAGCAGTTCTTC. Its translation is CASSLEGGRDDEQFF.